These T cell receptor beta chains were read from a single sample in a study of cytomegalovirus exposure and HLA in healthy donors. Data came from immunoSEQ multiplex PCR; TCRdb stores just in-frame clones and leaves some out. The sample contains 160,000 or so clones, around 80% of which appear only once. Sequencing used PBMCs. These TCRs come from a middle-aged man in good health and CMV-seronegative. The CDR3 runs from the conserved cysteine through the conserved F or W. Each record gives: D gene, V gene, J gene, CDR3 protein. The D gene is left open where the match is weak.

d_gene: TRBD2; v_gene: TRBV5-1; j_gene: TRBJ2-7; CDR3aa: CASSLGSGRVGYEQYF
d_gene: TRBD2; v_gene: TRBV30; j_gene: TRBJ2-7; CDR3aa: CAWSAGVEQYF
d_gene: TRBD1; v_gene: TRBV5-1; j_gene: TRBJ1-5; CDR3aa: CASSLKGALKYSNQPQHF
d_gene: TRBD1; v_gene: TRBV12-5; j_gene: TRBJ2-2; CDR3aa: CASGLPRQGGTGELFF
d_gene: -; v_gene: TRBV20-1; j_gene: TRBJ2-4; CDR3aa: CSAGGHSQYF
d_gene: -; v_gene: TRBV19; j_gene: TRBJ1-2; CDR3aa: CASSIRNRGYTF
d_gene: -; v_gene: TRBV15; j_gene: TRBJ2-1; CDR3aa: CATSRDWASHEQFF
d_gene: TRBD2; v_gene: TRBV5-4; j_gene: TRBJ2-1; CDR3aa: CASTPSGSVANEQFF
d_gene: TRBD1; v_gene: TRBV5-6; j_gene: TRBJ1-5; CDR3aa: CASSLKGTGAQPQHF
d_gene: TRBD2; v_gene: TRBV6-6; j_gene: TRBJ2-3; CDR3aa: CASSYAGGPTDTQYF
d_gene: TRBD1; v_gene: TRBV5-1; j_gene: TRBJ1-2; CDR3aa: CASSLLGQADDYTF
d_gene: TRBD1; v_gene: TRBV7-9; j_gene: TRBJ2-7; CDR3aa: CASSLTGPEQYF
d_gene: -; v_gene: TRBV5-6; j_gene: TRBJ2-1; CDR3aa: CASSYPQGRKFF
d_gene: -; v_gene: TRBV6-1; j_gene: TRBJ2-5; CDR3aa: CASSERMRGETQYF
d_gene: -; v_gene: TRBV5-5; j_gene: TRBJ2-2; CDR3aa: CASSFSAWGNTGELFF
d_gene: TRBD2; v_gene: TRBV19; j_gene: TRBJ2-6; CDR3aa: CASSTMGTSRTGANVLTF
d_gene: -; v_gene: TRBV29-1; j_gene: TRBJ2-4; CDR3aa: CSVESDGTHGKNIQYF
d_gene: -; v_gene: TRBV6-4; j_gene: TRBJ1-5; CDR3aa: CASSDVPGRQPQHF
d_gene: -; v_gene: TRBV11-2; j_gene: TRBJ2-2; CDR3aa: CASSLITGELFF
d_gene: -; v_gene: TRBV7-9; j_gene: TRBJ2-7; CDR3aa: CASTGQSREQYF
d_gene: TRBD2; v_gene: TRBV5-4; j_gene: TRBJ2-1; CDR3aa: CASSPTSGSAYNEQFF
d_gene: TRBD1; v_gene: TRBV5-1; j_gene: TRBJ2-5; CDR3aa: CASSFSGTEETQYF
d_gene: TRBD2; v_gene: TRBV30; j_gene: TRBJ2-1; CDR3aa: CAWSGGGRASMNEQFF
d_gene: -; v_gene: TRBV5-6; j_gene: TRBJ2-3; CDR3aa: CASSPGGYTDTQYF
d_gene: -; v_gene: TRBV9; j_gene: TRBJ2-7; CDR3aa: CASSVEREPYEQYF
d_gene: TRBD2; v_gene: TRBV19; j_gene: TRBJ2-1; CDR3aa: CASSKGGGRANEQFF
d_gene: TRBD2; v_gene: TRBV11-2; j_gene: TRBJ2-1; CDR3aa: CASSQSGTRIYNEQFF
d_gene: TRBD2; v_gene: TRBV6-1; j_gene: TRBJ2-3; CDR3aa: CATTSGAFTDTQYF
d_gene: -; v_gene: TRBV11-2; j_gene: TRBJ1-4; CDR3aa: CASSLTPGNEKLFF
d_gene: -; v_gene: TRBV7-9; j_gene: TRBJ2-5; CDR3aa: CASRLSGQETQYF
d_gene: -; v_gene: TRBV7-9; j_gene: TRBJ2-3; CDR3aa: CASSTSWGTDTQYF
d_gene: TRBD1; v_gene: TRBV11-2; j_gene: TRBJ2-5; CDR3aa: CASNLRTGGETQYF
d_gene: -; v_gene: TRBV11-1; j_gene: TRBJ2-4; CDR3aa: CASSPLAKNIQYF
d_gene: -; v_gene: TRBV5-4; j_gene: TRBJ2-4; CDR3aa: CASSLGRGSQYF
d_gene: TRBD1; v_gene: TRBV11-3; j_gene: TRBJ2-7; CDR3aa: CASSLQQGYEQYF
d_gene: -; v_gene: TRBV2; j_gene: TRBJ2-1; CDR3aa: CASSETSSSYNEQFF
d_gene: TRBD1; v_gene: TRBV5-4; j_gene: TRBJ1-1; CDR3aa: CASSRDPRGPVGTEAFF
d_gene: TRBD2; v_gene: TRBV7-2; j_gene: TRBJ2-5; CDR3aa: CASSAQLGSGGLRKTQYF
d_gene: TRBD2; v_gene: TRBV9; j_gene: TRBJ2-7; CDR3aa: CASSQGRGYEQYF
d_gene: -; v_gene: TRBV11-2; j_gene: TRBJ2-1; CDR3aa: CASSLSSYNEQFF
d_gene: -; v_gene: TRBV9; j_gene: TRBJ1-2; CDR3aa: CASSVALQGSRGNYGYTF
d_gene: -; v_gene: TRBV6-6; j_gene: TRBJ1-2; CDR3aa: CASSYGGAVNYGYTF
d_gene: TRBD2; v_gene: TRBV28; j_gene: TRBJ2-1; CDR3aa: CATISSGAYNEQFF
d_gene: -; v_gene: TRBV6-5; j_gene: -; CDR3aa: CASTLGAPSYEQYF
d_gene: -; v_gene: TRBV6-1; j_gene: TRBJ1-5; CDR3aa: CASSDPRLGGLLQPQHF
d_gene: -; v_gene: TRBV5-4; j_gene: TRBJ2-3; CDR3aa: CASSVPQGLVSTQYF
d_gene: TRBD1; v_gene: TRBV5-8; j_gene: TRBJ2-1; CDR3aa: CASSPLAGGNEQFF
d_gene: TRBD1; v_gene: TRBV27; j_gene: TRBJ2-7; CDR3aa: CASSLGTGGEQYF
d_gene: TRBD2; v_gene: TRBV7-2; j_gene: TRBJ2-7; CDR3aa: CASRTPLLAGGRYEQYF
d_gene: -; v_gene: TRBV7-9; j_gene: TRBJ1-1; CDR3aa: CASSFTGGVTEAFF
d_gene: -; v_gene: TRBV29-1; j_gene: TRBJ1-1; CDR3aa: CSGQDILNTEAFF
d_gene: TRBD1; v_gene: TRBV5-5; j_gene: TRBJ1-2; CDR3aa: CASSLGDRVVFGYTF
d_gene: TRBD2; v_gene: TRBV11-2; j_gene: TRBJ2-3; CDR3aa: CASSLVSGIGDTQYF
d_gene: TRBD1; v_gene: TRBV6-1; j_gene: TRBJ2-1; CDR3aa: CASRLGQGTIF
d_gene: TRBD1; v_gene: TRBV19; j_gene: TRBJ2-7; CDR3aa: CASSIRPYPGQGAEQYF
d_gene: -; v_gene: TRBV5-6; j_gene: TRBJ1-3; CDR3aa: CASSLARNTIYF